Shown below are 17 T cell receptor beta chains from a single sample sequenced in a study of T-cell reconstitution after alpha-beta-depleted transplantation in children. Unique molecular identifiers were used in preparing the TCRbeta library. TCRdb called the PCR reads again in MiXCR, with one record for every CDR3 protein. The sample includes some 70,000 distinct CDR3 sequences, roughly 5.2% of them seen just once. The input for sequencing was PBMCs, mostly from graft donor cells, taken 180 days after TCRalphabeta/CD19-depleted stem cell transplant. The receptors derive from a boy younger than two who had a stem cell transplant for acute myeloid leukemia, so the T cells may come from the graft donor.

This clonotype was observed at least ten times. Mismatch with germline at one junction end may stem from a read error. The CDR3 reads CAISESGQGAINIQYF. Here the CDR3 DNA reads TGTGCCATTAGTGAGTCCGGACAGGGGGCTATAAACATTCAGTACTTC. This chain joins TRBV10-3 and TRBJ2-4, with 11 bases lining up with TRBD1. The CDR3 sequence is 16 residues long. The V gene's germline CDR1 is ENHRY and CDR2 SYGVKD.

This clonotype was detected many times. This sequence joins TRBV29-1 and TRBJ2-5; 7 positions agree with TRBD1. Germline V CDR1 and CDR2: SQVTM, ANQGSEA. The trim removed 2 bases at V and 7 bases at J, leaving 7 bases unmatched. The CDR3 is 13 residues long. This CDR3 reads CSVENDREWTQYF. The DNA of the CDR3 is TGCAGCGTTGAAAACGACAGGGAGTGGACCCAGTACTTC.

This clonotype was recorded many times. V gene TRBV4-2 combines with J gene TRBJ1-1; D is possibly TRBD1 (6 bases). Germline V gene lookup returns CDR1 LGHNA and CDR2 YNFKEQ. The V end lost 0 bases, the J end lost 5 bases, and 16 bases lay between the germline ends. The CDR3 sequence is 16 residues long. CDR3 sequence reads: CASSQEAQGLGTEAFF. DNA for the CDR3: TGTGCCAGCAGCCAAGAAGCTCAGGGGTTGGGGACTGAAGCTTTCTTT.

This clonotype was counted ten times or more. This rearrangement joins TRBV29-1 to TRBJ1-2; D is unresolved. This CDR3 comprises 13 residues. The V and J ends lost 6 bases and 2 bases respectively, with 13 bases between them. Germline CDR1 reads SQVTM; CDR2 reads ANQGSEA. The CDR3 loop reads CSVVGSRNYGYTF. In nucleotides, the CDR3 is TGCAGCGTAGTCGGGAGCCGGAACTATGGCTACACCTTC.

This clonotype appeared many times. The chain joins TRBV9 to TRBJ2-3; 7 bases are a match to TRBD2. The CDR3 extends over 11 amino acids. CDR1 is SGDLS and CDR2 is YYNGEE in the germline V gene. J was trimmed by 8 bases and V by 3 bases; bases with no gene match: 0. The CDR3: CASSGGGTQYF. As DNA, the CDR3 is TGTGCCAGCAGCGGGGGGGGTACGCAGTATTTT.

This clonotype was observed many times. The chain is built from TRBV7-9 and TRBJ2-5; no reliable D call. Per the germline V gene, CDR1 is SEHNR and CDR2 is FQNEAQ (reference sequence). The V and J ends lost 3 bases and 4 bases respectively, with 12 bases between them. This CDR3 is 14 amino acids long. DNA of the CDR3: TGTGCCAGCAGCTTCGGTAGTCCGCCAGAGACCCAGTACTTC. Its protein product is CASSFGSPPETQYF.

This clonotype was seen at least ten times. The genes are TRBV15 and TRBJ2-7, with a tentative D call TRBD1 (7 bases). From germline, CDR1 is LNHNV and CDR2 YYDKDF (reference sequence). This CDR3 region has 15 residues. Trimming took off 5 bases at V and 5 bases at J, with 19 bases between the two ends. As DNA, the CDR3 is TGTGCCACCAGCCGCGGGACAGCCCTGATTGACGAGCAGTACTTC. Protein: CATSRGTALIDEQYF.

The rearrangement links TRBV4-1 to TRBJ2-7, with a possible D match to TRBD2 (5 bases). Trimming pared 0 bases from V and 5 bases from J, leaving 11 bases between. Germline V gene data show CDR1 as MGHRA and CDR2 as YSYEKL. The length of the CDR3 is 14 residues. Written as DNA, the CDR3 is TGCGCCAGCAGCCAAGAGCCGGGGTCCAACGAGCAGTACTTC. Protein product: CASSQEPGSNEQYF.

This clonotype has ten or more counts. The chain carries TRBV6-4 and TRBJ2-1, with 15 bases that match TRBD2. The ends lost 5 bases at V and 0 bases at J; junction bases unmatched: 8. Germline values: CDR1 MRHNA, CDR2 SNTAGT. The CDR3 loop spans 19 amino acids. The CDR3 loop is CASSRGLAGGRSSYNEQFF. The CDR3 region has the DNA TGTGCCAGCAGTCGGGGACTAGCGGGGGGTCGTAGCTCCTACAATGAGCAGTTCTTC.

This clonotype was detected many times. The chain carries TRBV20-1 and TRBJ2-3, with a weak D call TRBD2 (6 bases). V dropped 6 bases and J dropped 1 base, with 14 bases sitting between them. CDR3 size: 14 residues. Germline CDR1 DFQATT, CDR2 SNEGSKA (reference sequence). The CDR3 DNA is TGCAGTGCGGGAGGACCAGCCGGCACAGATACGCAGTATTTT. It codes for CSAGGPAGTDTQYF.

Many counts were recorded for this clonotype. This chain uses TRBV12-3 or TRBV12-4 with TRBJ2-2; TRBD1 is a possible D gene (6 bases). The CDR3 extends over 14 amino acids. Trimming took off 4 bases at V and 7 bases at J, with 13 bases between the two ends. CDR3 coding DNA: TGTGCCAGCAGTTCACAGGGCCCCAACGGGGAGCTGTTTTTT. Its protein product is CASSSQGPNGELFF.

This clonotype was found many times. The genes are TRBV7-8 and TRBJ2-1; no definite D call. CDR3 length: 14 amino acids. V was cut by 0 bases and J by 0 bases, with 3 bases left in between. CDR1 is SGHVS and CDR2 is FQNEAQ in the germline V gene. The CDR3 bases are TGTGCCAGCAGCTTAGCTCTCTCCTACAATGAGCAGTTCTTC. Amino acids: CASSLALSYNEQFF.

In its sample, this clonotype was seen many times. The rearrangement joins TRBV20-1 to TRBJ2-7; D is ambiguous. V shed 3 bases and J shed 4 bases, with 13 bases lying between them. CDR3 length equals 13 residues. The germline V gene encodes CDR1 DFQATT and CDR2 SNEGSKA (reference sequence). As DNA, the CDR3 is TGCAGTGCTAGGGAACAAAATCGGTACGAGCAGTACTTC. Translating it yields CSAREQNRYEQYF.

This clonotype was seen at least ten times. V gene TRBV5-1 combines with J gene TRBJ2-2; D not resolved. This CDR3 contains 15 residues. Per the germline V gene, CDR1 is SGHRS and CDR2 is YFSETQ. V was clipped by 0 bases and J by 4 bases, with 10 bases between them. CDR3 in amino acids: CASSLGSRGTGELFF. The CDR3 DNA reads as TGCGCCAGCAGCTTGGGCAGCCGAGGCACCGGGGAGCTGTTTTTT.

This clonotype has ten or more counts. V usage is TRBV10-3 and J usage is TRBJ2-2, with TRBD2 matching over 7 bases. Germline CDR1 ENHRY, CDR2 SYGVKD. The CDR3 extends over 15 amino acids. Losses at the gene ends were 8 bases for V and 3 bases for J; bases not matched to a gene: 9. This chain's CDR3 is CAISSGGGHTGELFF. As DNA, the CDR3 is TGTGCCATCTCGTCGGGCGGGGGTCACACCGGGGAGCTGTTTTTT.

This clonotype was recorded many times. The chain joins TRBV4-3 to TRBJ2-7; D gene uncertain. The CDR3 extends over 13 amino acids. V lost 0 bases to trimming and J lost 0 bases, with 3 bases between them. Per the germline V gene, CDR1 is LGHNA and CDR2 is YSLEER. CDR3 loop: CASSQETSYEQYF. CDR3 nucleotide sequence: TGCGCCAGCAGCCAAGAGACCTCCTACGAGCAGTACTTC.

Many counts were recorded for this clonotype. V is TRBV29-1 and J is TRBJ2-4; tentative D call: TRBD2 (5 bases). The CDR3 has 15 residues. The V gene's germline CDR1 is SQVTM and CDR2 ANQGSEA. V shed 2 bases and J shed 0 bases, with 11 bases lying between them. This chain's CDR3 is CSVEMLALAKNIQYF. CDR3 bases: TGCAGCGTTGAAATGCTAGCTCTAGCCAAAAACATTCAGTACTTC. Complete variable domain (other parts from reference TRBV29-1 and TRBJ2-4): SAVISQKPSRDICQRGTSLTIQCQVDSQVTMMFWYRQQPGQSLTLIATANQGSEATYESGFVIDKFPISRPNLTFSTLTVSNMSPEDSSIYLCSVEMLALAKNIQYFGAGTRLSVL.